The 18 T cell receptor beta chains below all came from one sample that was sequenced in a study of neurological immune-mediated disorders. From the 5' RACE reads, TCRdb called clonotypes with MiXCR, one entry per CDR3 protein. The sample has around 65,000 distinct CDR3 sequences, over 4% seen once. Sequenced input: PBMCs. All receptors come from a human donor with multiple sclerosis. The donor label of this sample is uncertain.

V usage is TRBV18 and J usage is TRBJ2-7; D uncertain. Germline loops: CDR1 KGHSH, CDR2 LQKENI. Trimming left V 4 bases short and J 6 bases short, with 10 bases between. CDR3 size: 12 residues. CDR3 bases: TGTGCCAGCTCACAGGCTCCCACCGAGCAGTACTTC. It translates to CASSQAPTEQYF.

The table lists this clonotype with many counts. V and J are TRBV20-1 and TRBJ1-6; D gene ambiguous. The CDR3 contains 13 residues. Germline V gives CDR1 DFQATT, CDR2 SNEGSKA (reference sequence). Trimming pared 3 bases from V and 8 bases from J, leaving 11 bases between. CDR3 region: CSARNVRDSPLHF. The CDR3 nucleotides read TGCAGTGCTAGGAACGTCCGGGATTCACCCCTCCACTTT.

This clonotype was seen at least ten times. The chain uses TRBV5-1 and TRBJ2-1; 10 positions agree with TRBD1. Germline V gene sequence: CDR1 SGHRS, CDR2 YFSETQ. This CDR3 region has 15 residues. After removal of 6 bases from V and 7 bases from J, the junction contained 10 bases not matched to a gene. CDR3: CASKPGQGLHNEQFF. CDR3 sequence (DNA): TGCGCCAGCAAACCGGGACAGGGGCTTCATAATGAGCAGTTCTTC.

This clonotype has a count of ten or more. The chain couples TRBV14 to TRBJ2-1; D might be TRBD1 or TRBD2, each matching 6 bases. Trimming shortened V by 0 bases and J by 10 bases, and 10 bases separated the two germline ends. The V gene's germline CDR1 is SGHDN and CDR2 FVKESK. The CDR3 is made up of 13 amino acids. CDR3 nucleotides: TGTGCCAGCAGCCAAGAAGGGGGGAGCGAGCAGTTCTTC. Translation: CASSQEGGSEQFF.

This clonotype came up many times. The CDR3 DNA sequence: TGCAGTGCTCACAGGGGCGGAAACTATGGCTACACCTTC. Protein product: CSAHRGGNYGYTF. The chain combines TRBV20-1 with TRBJ1-2, with TRBD1 matching 7 bases. The CDR3 is 13 residues long. CDR1 and CDR2 (germline): DFQATT, SNEGSKA (reference sequence). V trimming: 5 bases; J trimming: 2 bases; junction bases outside the gene matches: 5.

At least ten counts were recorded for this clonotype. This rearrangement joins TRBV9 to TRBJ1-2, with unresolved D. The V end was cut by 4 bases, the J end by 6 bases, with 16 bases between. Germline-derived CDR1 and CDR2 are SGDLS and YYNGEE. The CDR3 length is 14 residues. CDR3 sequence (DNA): TGTGCCAGCAGCTCTTCAGGCACGGGCGATGGCTACACCTTC. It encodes CASSSSGTGDGYTF. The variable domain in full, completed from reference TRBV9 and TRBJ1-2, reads DSGVTQTPKHLITATGQRVTLRCSPRSGDLSVYWYQQSLDQGLQFLIQYYNGEERAKGNILERFSAQQFPDLHSELNLSSLELGDSALYFCASSSSGTGDGYTFGSGTRLTVV.

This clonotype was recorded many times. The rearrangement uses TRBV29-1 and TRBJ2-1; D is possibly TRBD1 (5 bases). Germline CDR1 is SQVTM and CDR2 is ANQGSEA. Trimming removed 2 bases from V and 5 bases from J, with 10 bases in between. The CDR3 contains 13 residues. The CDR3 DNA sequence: TGCAGCGTTGAAAGAAGGGGTCACAATGAGCAGTTCTTC. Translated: CSVERRGHNEQFF.

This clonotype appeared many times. CDR3 coding DNA: TGCGCCAGCAGTGGAACTAGCCTCTACAATGAGCAGTTCTTC. Translated, it gives CASSGTSLYNEQFF. The rearrangement links TRBV5-1 to TRBJ2-1; perhaps TRBD2 as D (6 bases). The CDR3 loop spans 14 amino acids. V was pared by 5 bases and J by 3 bases, with 12 bases between. Germline V gene data show CDR1 as SGHRS and CDR2 as YFSETQ. Based on the CDR3 plus reference TRBV5-1 and TRBJ2-1, the full variable domain is KAGVTQTPRYLIKTRGQQVTLSCSPISGHRSVSWYQQTPGQGLQFLFEYFSETQRNKGNFPGRFSGRQFSNSRSEMNVSTLELGDSALYLCASSGTSLYNEQFFGPGTRLTVL.

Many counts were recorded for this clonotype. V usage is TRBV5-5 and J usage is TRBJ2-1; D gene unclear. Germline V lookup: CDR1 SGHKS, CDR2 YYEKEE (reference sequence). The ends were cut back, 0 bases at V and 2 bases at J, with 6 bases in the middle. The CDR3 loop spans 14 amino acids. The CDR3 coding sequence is TGTGCCAGCAGCTTGGACGTAGCCTACAATGAGCAGTTCTTC. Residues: CASSLDVAYNEQFF.

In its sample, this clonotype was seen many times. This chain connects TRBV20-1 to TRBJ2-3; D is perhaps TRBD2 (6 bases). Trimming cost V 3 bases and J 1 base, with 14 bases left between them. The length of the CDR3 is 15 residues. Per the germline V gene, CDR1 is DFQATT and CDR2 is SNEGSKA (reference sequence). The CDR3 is CSASAGFEGTDTQYF. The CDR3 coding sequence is TGCAGTGCTAGTGCGGGGTTTGAGGGCACAGATACGCAGTATTTT.

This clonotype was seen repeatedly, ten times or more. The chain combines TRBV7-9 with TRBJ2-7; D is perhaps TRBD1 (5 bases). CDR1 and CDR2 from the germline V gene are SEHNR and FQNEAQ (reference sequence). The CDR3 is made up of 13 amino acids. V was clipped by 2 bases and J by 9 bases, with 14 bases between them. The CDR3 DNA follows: TGTGCCAGCAGCTTAAATTACAGGTCTGGGCAGTACTTC. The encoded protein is CASSLNYRSGQYF.

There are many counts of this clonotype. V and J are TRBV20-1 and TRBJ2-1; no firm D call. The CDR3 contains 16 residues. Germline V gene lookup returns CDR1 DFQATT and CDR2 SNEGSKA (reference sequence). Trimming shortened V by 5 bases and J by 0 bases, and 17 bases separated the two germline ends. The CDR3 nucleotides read TGCAGTGCTGAATCGATGGCGGCCTCCTCCTACAATGAGCAGTTCTTC. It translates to CSAESMAASSYNEQFF.

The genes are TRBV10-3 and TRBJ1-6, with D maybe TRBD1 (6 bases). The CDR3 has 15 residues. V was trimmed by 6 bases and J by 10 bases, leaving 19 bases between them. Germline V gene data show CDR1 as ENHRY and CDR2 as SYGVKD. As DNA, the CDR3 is TGTGCCATCAGCCCTAAGGGCAGGGGACAATCACCCCTCCACTTT. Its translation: CAISPKGRGQSPLHF.

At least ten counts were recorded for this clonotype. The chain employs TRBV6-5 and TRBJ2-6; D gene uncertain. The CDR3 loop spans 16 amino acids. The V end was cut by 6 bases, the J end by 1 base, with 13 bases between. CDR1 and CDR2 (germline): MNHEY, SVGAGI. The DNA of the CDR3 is TGTGCCAGCAGGCCCCAGAGAGCGTCTGGGGCCAACGTCCTGACTTTC. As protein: CASRPQRASGANVLTF.

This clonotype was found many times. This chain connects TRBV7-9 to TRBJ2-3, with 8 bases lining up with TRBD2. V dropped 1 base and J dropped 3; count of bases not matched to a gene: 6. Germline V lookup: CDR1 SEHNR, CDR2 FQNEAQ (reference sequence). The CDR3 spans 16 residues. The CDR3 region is CASSLGSGGPTDTQYF. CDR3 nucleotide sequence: TGTGCCAGCAGCTTAGGGTCGGGGGGGCCGACAGATACGCAGTATTTT.

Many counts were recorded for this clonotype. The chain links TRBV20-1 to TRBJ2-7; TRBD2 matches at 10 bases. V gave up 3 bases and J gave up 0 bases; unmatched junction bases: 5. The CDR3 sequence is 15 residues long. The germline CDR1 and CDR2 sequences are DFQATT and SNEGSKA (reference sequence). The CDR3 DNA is TGCAGTGCTAGCCCGCTAGCGGGGGCCTCCTACGAGCAGTACTTC. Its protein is CSASPLAGASYEQYF.

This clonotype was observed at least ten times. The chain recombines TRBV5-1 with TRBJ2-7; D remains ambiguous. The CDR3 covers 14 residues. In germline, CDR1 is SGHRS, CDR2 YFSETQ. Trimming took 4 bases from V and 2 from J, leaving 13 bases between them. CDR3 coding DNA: TGCGCCAGCAGCCTAACATCCACTACCTACGAGCAGTACTTC. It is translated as CASSLTSTTYEQYF.

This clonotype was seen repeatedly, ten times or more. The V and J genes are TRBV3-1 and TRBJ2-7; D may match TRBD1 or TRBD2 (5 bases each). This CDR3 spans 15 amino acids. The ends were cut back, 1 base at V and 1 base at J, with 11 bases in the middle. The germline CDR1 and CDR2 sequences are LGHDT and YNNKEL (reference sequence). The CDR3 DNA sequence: TGTGCCAGCAGCCAAGGTGCCAGGGAGTCCTACGAGCAGTACTTC. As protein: CASSQGARESYEQYF.